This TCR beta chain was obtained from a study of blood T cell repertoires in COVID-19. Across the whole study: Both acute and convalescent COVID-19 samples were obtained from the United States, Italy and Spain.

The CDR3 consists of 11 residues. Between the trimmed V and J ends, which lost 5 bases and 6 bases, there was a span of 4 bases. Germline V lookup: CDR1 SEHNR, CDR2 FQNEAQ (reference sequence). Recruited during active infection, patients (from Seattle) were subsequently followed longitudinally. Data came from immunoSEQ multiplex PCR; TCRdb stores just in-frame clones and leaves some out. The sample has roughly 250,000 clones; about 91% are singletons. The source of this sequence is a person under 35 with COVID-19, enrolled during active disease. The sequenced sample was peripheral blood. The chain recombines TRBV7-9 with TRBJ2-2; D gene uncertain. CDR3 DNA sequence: TGTGCCAGCAGCCCATCCGGGGAGCTGTTTTTT. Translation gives CASSPSGELFF.